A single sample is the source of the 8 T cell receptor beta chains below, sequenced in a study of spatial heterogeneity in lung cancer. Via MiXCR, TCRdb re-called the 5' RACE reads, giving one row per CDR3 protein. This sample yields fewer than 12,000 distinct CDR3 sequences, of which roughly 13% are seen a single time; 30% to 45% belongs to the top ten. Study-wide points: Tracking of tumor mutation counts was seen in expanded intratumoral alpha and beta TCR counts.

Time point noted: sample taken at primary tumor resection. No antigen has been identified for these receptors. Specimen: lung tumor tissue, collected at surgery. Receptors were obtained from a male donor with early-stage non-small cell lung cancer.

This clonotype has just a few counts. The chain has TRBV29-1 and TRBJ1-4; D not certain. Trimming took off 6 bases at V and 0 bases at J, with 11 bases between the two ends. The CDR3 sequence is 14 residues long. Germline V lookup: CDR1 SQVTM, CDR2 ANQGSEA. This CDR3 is CSVTDPATNEKLFF. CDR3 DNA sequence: TGCAGCGTCACAGACCCTGCAACTAATGAAAAACTGTTTTTT.

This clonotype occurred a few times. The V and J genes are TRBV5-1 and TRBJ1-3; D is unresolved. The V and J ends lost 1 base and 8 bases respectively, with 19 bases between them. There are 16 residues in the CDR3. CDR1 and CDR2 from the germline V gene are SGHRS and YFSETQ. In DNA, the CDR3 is TGCGCCAGCAGCTTGCATAACGCAGGCCCCGGGGACACCATATATTTT. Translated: CASSLHNAGPGDTIYF.

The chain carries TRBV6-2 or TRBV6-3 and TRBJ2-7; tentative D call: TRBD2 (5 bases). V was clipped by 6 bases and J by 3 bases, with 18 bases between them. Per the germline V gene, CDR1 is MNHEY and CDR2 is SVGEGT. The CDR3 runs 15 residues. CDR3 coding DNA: TGTGCCAGCAGCCGGATTGGAGGTTCTGACTACGAGCAGTACTTC. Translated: CASSRIGGSDYEQYF.

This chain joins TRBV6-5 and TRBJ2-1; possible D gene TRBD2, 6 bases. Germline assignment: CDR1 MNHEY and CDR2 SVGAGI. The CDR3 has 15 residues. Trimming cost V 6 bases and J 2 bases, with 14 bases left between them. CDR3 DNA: TGTGCCAGCAGCTACACGGCTAGCGCCTACAATGAGCAGTTCTTC. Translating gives CASSYTASAYNEQFF.

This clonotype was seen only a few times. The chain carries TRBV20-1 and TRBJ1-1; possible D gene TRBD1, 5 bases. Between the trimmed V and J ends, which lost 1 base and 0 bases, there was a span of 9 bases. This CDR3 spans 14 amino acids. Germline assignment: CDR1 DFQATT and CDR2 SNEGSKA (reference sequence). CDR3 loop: CSARAPTVNTEAFF. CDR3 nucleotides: TGCAGTGCTAGAGCTCCGACAGTGAACACTGAAGCTTTCTTT.

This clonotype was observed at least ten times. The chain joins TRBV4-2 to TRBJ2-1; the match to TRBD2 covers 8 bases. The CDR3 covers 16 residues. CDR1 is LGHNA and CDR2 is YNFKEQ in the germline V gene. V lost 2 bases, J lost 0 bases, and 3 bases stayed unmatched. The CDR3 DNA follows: TGTGCCAGCAGCCAATTAGCGGGGAGCTCCTACAATGAGCAGTTCTTC. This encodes CASSQLAGSSYNEQFF.

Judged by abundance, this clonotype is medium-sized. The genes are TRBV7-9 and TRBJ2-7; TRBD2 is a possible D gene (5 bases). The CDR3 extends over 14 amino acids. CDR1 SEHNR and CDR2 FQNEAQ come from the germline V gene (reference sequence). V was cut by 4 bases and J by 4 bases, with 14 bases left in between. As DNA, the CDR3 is TGTGCCAGCAGCTCCGGGAAGAAAGGGTACGAGCAGTACTTC. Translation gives CASSSGKKGYEQYF. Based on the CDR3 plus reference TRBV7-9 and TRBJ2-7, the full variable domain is DTGVSQNPRHKITKRGQNVTFRCDPISEHNRLYWYRQTLGQGPEFLTYFQNEAQLEKSRLLSDRFSAERPKGSFSTLEIQRTEQGDSAMYLCASSSGKKGYEQYFGPGTRLTVT.

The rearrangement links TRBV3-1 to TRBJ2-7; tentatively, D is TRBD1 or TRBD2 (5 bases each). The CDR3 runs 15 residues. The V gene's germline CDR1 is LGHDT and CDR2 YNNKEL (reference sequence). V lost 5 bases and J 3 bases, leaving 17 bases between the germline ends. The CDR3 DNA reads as TGTGCCAGCAGCGGTCGACCTCGAGGGGTCTACGAGCAGTACTTC. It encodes CASSGRPRGVYEQYF.